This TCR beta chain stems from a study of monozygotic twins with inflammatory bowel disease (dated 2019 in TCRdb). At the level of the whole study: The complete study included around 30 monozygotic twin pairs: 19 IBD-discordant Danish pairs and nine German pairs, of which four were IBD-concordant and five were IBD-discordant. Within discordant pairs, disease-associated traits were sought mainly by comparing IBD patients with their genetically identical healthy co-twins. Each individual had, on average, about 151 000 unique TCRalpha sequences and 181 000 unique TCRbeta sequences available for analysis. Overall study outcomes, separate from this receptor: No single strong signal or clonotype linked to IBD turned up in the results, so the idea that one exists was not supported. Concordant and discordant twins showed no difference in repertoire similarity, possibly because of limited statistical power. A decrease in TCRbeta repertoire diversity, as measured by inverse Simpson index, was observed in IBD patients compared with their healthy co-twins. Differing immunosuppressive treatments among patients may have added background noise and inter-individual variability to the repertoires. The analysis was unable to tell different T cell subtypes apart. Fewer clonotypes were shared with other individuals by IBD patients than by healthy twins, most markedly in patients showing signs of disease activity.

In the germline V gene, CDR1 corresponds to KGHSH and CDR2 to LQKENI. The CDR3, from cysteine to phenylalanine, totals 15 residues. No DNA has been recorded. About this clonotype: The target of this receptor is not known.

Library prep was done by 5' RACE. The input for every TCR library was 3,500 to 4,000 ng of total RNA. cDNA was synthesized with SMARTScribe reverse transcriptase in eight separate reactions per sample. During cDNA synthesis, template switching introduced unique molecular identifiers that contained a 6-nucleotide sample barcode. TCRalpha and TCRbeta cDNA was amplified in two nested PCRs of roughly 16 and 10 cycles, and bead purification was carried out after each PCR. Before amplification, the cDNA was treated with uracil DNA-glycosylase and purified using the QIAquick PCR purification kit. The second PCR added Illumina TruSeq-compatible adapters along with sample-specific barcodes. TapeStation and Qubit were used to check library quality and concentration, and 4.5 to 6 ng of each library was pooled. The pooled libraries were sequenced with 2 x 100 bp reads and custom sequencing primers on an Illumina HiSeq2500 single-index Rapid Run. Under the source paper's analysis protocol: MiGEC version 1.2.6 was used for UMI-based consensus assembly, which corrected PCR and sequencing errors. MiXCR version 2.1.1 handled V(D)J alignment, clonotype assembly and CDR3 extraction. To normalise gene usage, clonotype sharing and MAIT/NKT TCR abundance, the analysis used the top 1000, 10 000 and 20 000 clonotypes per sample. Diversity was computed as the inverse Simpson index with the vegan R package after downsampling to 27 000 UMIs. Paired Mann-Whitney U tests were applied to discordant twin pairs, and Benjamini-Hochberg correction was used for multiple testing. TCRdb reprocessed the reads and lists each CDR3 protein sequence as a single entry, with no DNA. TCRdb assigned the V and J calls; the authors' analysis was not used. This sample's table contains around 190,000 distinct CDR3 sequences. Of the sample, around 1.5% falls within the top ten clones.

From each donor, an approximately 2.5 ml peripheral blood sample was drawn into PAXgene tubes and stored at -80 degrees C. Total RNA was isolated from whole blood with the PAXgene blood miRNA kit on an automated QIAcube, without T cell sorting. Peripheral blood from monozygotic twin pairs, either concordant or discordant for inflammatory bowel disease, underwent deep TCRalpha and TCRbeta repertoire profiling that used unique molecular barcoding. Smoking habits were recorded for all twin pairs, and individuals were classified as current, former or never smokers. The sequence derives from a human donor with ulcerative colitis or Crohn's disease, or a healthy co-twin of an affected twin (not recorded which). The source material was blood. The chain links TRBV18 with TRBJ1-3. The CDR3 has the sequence CASSRSIYSGNTIYF.